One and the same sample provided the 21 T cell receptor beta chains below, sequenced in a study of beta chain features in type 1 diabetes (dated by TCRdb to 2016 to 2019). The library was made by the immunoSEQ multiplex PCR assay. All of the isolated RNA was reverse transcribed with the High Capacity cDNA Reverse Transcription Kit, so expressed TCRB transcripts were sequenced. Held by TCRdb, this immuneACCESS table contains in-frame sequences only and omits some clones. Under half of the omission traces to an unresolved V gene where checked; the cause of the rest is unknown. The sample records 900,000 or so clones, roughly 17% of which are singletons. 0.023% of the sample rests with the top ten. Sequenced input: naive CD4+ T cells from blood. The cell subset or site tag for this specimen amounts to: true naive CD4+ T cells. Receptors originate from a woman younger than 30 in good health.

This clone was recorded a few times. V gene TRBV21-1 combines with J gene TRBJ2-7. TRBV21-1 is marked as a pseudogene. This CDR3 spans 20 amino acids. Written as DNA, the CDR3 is TGTGCCAGCAGCAAACCGCCTGCCAACCTACTGGGGCCGCGAGGGGACGAGCAGTACTTC. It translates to CASSKPPANLLGPRGDEQYF.

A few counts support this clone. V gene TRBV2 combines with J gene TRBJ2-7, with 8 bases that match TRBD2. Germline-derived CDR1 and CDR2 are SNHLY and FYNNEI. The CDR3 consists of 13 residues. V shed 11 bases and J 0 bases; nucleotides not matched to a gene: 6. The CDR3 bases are TGTGCCCAGCGGCTAGCGGGCTCCTACGAGCAGTACTTC. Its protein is CAQRLAGSYEQYF.

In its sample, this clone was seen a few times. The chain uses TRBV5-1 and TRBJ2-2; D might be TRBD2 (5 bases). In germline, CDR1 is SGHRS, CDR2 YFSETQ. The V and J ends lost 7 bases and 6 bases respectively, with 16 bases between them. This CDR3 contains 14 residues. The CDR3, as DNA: TGCGCCAGCGCCCTACTTGCGGGCGCCGGGGAGCTGTTTTTT. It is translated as CASALLAGAGELFF.

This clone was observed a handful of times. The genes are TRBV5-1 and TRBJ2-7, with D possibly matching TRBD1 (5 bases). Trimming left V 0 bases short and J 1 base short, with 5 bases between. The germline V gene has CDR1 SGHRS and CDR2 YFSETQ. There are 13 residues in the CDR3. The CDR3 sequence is CASSLDRSYEQYF. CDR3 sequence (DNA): TGCGCCAGCAGCTTGGACAGGTCCTACGAGCAGTACTTC.

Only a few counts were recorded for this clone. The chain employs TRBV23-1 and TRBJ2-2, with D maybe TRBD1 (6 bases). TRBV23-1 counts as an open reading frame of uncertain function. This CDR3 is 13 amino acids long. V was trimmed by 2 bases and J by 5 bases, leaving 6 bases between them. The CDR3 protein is CASSQTGTGELFF. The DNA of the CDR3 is TGCGCCAGCAGTCAAACAGGGACCGGGGAGCTGTTTTTT.

The DNA for the CDR3 is TGTGCCAGCAGTTTTCGGGGGGAGCTGTTTTTT. Residues: CASSFRGELFF. The chain links TRBV2 to TRBJ2-2, with D hard to call. Germline assignment: CDR1 SNHLY and CDR2 FYNNEI. The CDR3 totals 11 residues. Trimming left V 5 bases short and J 8 bases short, with 6 bases between.

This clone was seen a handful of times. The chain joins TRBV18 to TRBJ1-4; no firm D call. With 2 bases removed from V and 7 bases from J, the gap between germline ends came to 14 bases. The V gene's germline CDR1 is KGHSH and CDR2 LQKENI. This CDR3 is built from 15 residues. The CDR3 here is CASSPFATNGEKLFF. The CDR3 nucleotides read TGTGCCAGCTCACCATTTGCGACCAACGGTGAAAAACTGTTTTTT.

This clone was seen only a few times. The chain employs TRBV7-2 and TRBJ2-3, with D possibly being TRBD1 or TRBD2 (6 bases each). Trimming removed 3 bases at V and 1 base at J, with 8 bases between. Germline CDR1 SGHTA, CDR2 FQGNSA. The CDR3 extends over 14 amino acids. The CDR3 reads CASSFRGGTDTQYF. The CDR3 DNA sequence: TGTGCCAGCAGCTTTAGGGGGGGCACAGATACGCAGTATTTT.

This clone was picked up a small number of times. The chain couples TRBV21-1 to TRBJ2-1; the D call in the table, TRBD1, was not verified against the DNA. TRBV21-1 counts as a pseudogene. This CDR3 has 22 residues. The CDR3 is CASRPTPVGTGGGWRIYNEQFF. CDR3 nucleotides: TGTGCCAGCAGACCCACTCCGGTTGGGACAGGGGGCGGTTGGCGGATCTACAATGAGCAGTTCTTC.

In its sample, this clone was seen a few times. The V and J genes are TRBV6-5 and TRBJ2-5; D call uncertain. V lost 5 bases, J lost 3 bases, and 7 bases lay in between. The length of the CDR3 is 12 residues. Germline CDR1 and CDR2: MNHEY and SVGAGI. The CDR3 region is CASSEQKETQYF. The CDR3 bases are TGTGCCAGCAGTGAACAGAAAGAGACCCAGTACTTC.

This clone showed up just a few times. CDR3 bases: TGTGCCAGCAGCGCATTTAGGGGGGGACTAGCAGAAATCTACAATGAGCAGTTCTTC. Residues: CASSAFRGGLAEIYNEQFF. This rearrangement joins TRBV7-9 to TRBJ2-1, with TRBD2 matching 9 bases. The CDR3 extends over 19 amino acids. After removal of 5 bases from V and 3 bases from J, the junction contained 17 bases not matched to a gene. Germline loops: CDR1 SEHNR, CDR2 FQNEAQ (reference sequence).

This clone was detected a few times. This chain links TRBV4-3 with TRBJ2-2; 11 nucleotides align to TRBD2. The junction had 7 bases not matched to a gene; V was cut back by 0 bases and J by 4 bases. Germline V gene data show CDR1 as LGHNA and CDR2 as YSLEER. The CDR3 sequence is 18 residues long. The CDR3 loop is CASSQDPLSGRVTGELFF. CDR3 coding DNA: TGCGCCAGCAGCCAAGACCCCCTTAGCGGGAGGGTCACCGGGGAGCTGTTTTTT.

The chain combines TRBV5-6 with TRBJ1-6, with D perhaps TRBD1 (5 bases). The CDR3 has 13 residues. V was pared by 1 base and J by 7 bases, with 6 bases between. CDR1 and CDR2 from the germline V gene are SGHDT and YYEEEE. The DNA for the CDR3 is TGTGCCAGCAGCTTGAGGGGAAATTCACCCCTCCACTTT. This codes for CASSLRGNSPLHF.

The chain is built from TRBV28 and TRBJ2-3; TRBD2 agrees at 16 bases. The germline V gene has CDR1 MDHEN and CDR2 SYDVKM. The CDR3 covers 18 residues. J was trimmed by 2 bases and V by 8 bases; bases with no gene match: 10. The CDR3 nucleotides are TGTGCCAGCGGACCCGGGACTAGCGGGAGGGTGTCCACAGATACGCAGTATTTT. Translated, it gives CASGPGTSGRVSTDTQYF.

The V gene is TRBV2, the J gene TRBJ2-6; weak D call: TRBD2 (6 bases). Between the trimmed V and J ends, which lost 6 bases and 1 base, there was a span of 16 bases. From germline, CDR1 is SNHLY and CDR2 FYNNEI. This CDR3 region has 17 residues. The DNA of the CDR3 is TGTGCCAGCAGCCCTCCCGGGAGTCAATCTGGGGCCAACGTCCTGACTTTC. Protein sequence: CASSPPGSQSGANVLTF.

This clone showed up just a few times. The CDR3 nucleotides read TGCGCCAGCAGTGAGTCGGTAGTAGCGGGAGCTAGGAATACGCAGTATTTT. Amino acid sequence: CASSESVVAGARNTQYF. The rearrangement uses TRBV10-1 and TRBJ2-3, with 9 bases fitting TRBD2. Per the germline V gene, CDR1 is WNHNN and CDR2 is SYGVQD (reference sequence). The CDR3 spans 17 residues. Germline trimming cut 0 bases from V and 7 bases from J; bases unmatched to any gene: 11.

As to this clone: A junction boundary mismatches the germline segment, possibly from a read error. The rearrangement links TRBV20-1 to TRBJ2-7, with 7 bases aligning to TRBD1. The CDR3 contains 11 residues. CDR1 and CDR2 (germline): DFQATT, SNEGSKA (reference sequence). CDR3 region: CSARPGGEQYF. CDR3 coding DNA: TGCAGCGCTAGACCAGGGGGCGAGCAGTACTTC.

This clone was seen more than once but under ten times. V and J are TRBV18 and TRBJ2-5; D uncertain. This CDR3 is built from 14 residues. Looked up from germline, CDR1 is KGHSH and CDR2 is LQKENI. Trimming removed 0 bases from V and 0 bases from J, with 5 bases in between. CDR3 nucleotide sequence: TGTGCCAGCTCACCACCGCCGTACCAAGAGACCCAGTACTTC. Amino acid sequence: CASSPPPYQETQYF.

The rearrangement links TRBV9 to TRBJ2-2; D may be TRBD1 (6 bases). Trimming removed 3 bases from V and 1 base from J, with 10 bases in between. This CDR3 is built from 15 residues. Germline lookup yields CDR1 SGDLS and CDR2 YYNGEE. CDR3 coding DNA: TGTGCCAGCAGCGGCCGGGACAAGAACACCGGGGAGCTGTTTTTT. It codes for CASSGRDKNTGELFF. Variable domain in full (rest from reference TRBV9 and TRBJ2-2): DSGVTQTPKHLITATGQRVTLRCSPRSGDLSVYWYQQSLDQGLQFLIQYYNGEERAKGNILERFSAQQFPDLHSELNLSSLELGDSALYFCASSGRDKNTGELFFGEGSRLTVL.

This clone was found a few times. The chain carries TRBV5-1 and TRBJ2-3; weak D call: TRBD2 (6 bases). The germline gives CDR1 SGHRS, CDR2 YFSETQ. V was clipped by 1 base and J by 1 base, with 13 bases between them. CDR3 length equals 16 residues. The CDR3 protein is CASSLIGRGGTDTQYF. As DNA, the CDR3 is TGCGCCAGCAGCTTGATCGGGAGAGGAGGCACAGATACGCAGTATTTT.

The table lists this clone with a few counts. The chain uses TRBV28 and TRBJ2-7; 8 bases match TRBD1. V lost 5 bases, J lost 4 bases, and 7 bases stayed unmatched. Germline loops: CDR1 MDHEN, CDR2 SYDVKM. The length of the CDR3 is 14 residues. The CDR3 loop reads CASSRTGSGYEQYF. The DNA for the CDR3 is TGTGCCAGCAGTCGGACAGGGTCGGGTTACGAGCAGTACTTC.